This is a list of T cell receptor beta chains from one sample in a study of T cells in Graves' hyperthyroidism and ophthalmopathy. TCRdb itself ran the multiplex PCR reads through MiXCR, one entry per CDR3 protein. The table includes roughly 660,000 distinct CDR3 sequences, 17% detected once. The sequenced sample was blood. All receptors come from a man in his fifties or sixties with Graves' hyperthyroidism. The CDR3 runs from the conserved cysteine through the conserved F or W. Each record gives: J gene, clone size, V gene, CDR3 protein. Clone sizes are given selectively: once, few, many, or a class where the clone is expanded.

TRBJ2-2 few TRBV19 CASSQATTTGELFF
TRBJ1-2 many TRBV6-1 CASIKRARSQGTAGYTF
TRBJ1-3 few TRBV6-2/TRBV6-3 CASTRSGSGNTIYF
TRBJ2-3 few TRBV20-1 CSASGTSIPDTQYF
TRBJ2-5 NA TRBV6-1 CASSRGRGVKTQYF
TRBJ2-7 NA TRBV18 CASGGRFYEQYF
TRBJ2-1 few TRBV25-1 CASSDPPGGRVEQFF
TRBJ1-1 many TRBV5-1 CASTTGTGENTEAFF
TRBJ1-5 NA TRBV4-1 CASSQKGWGNNQPQHF
TRBJ1-1 few TRBV28 CASEQGATVEAFF
TRBJ1-2 many TRBV13 CASRTTGNYGYTF
TRBJ1-5 many TRBV28 CASSLPDQTISNQPQHF
TRBJ2-5 many TRBV10-3 CAIRGQIQETQYF
TRBJ2-3 many TRBV29-1 CSSLGPNQDTQYF
TRBJ2-1 many TRBV19 CASSITSGIPYNEQFF
TRBJ1-1 NA TRBV3-1 CASSQAGRDTEAFF
TRBJ1-5 few TRBV6-2/TRBV6-3 CASRALTGGLDQPQHF
TRBJ1-1 few TRBV6-5 CASSYSAGLGTEAFF
TRBJ1-1 few TRBV19 CASSTLGQGAGPNTEAFF
TRBJ1-6 many TRBV20-1 CSAPGGGQGRNSPLHF
TRBJ2-5 once TRBV27 CASSPHGRVETQYF
TRBJ2-5 NA TRBV12-3/TRBV12-4 CASSFSSGSWETQYF
TRBJ2-7 NA TRBV20-1 CSASGTGVFSYEQYF
TRBJ2-1 many TRBV6-2/TRBV6-3 CASSLDERLYNEQFF
TRBJ2-7 few TRBV20-1 CSATKRSDEQYF
TRBJ2-3 many TRBV29-1 CSVPGQDTDTQYF
TRBJ2-1 NA TRBV9 CASSDISNEQFF
TRBJ1-6 many TRBV7-8 CASSLALVHWDSPLHF
TRBJ2-5 many TRBV6-1 CASRIDRGRPETQYF
TRBJ2-7 many TRBV11-2 CASSLDLNRVEQYF
TRBJ1-6 many TRBV2 CASNRDNSPLHF
TRBJ1-1 many TRBV28 CASSSGGTEAFF
TRBJ1-4 NA TRBV25-1 CASKMVGEKLFF
TRBJ1-1 many TRBV12-3/TRBV12-4 CASTPTGVNTEAFF
TRBJ2-2 few TRBV4-2 CASSRFPLAGGSGELFF
TRBJ2-1 many TRBV12-3/TRBV12-4 CASRAGAGEPYNEQFF
TRBJ2-7 NA TRBV29-1 CSVVGTDHYEQYF
TRBJ2-3 many TRBV14 CASSQDSGRDTQYF
TRBJ2-2 many TRBV6-1 CASRLAGGGGGELFF
TRBJ2-3 many TRBV28 CASSYPRLAGGRDTQYF
TRBJ2-3 few TRBV4-1 CASSTYSPAGGPGDTQYF
TRBJ1-2 many TRBV7-2 CASSSPRGRGRFGYGYTF
TRBJ2-1 NA TRBV20-1 CSAPGHRNEQFF
TRBJ2-3 few TRBV3-1 CASSSLDSRESDTQYF
TRBJ1-2 many TRBV5-1 CASSPDRLGYTF
TRBJ2-7 many TRBV6-1 CASSQPGLFGGEQYF
TRBJ1-2 NA TRBV28 CASITGGADYGYTF
TRBJ2-1 many TRBV30 CAWATSGQLTGSQFF
TRBJ1-2 NA TRBV30 CAWSQGRVGGYTF
TRBJ1-1 few TRBV30 CAWSLPVIRTGGGRREAFF
TRBJ1-2 NA TRBV6-1 CASRSQTGGRYGYTF
TRBJ1-5 many TRBV18 CASSPISPDGVSNQPQHF
TRBJ2-2 few TRBV25-1 CASRQSGQITGELFF
TRBJ2-7 many TRBV7-2 CASSLTLGAGDPKQYF